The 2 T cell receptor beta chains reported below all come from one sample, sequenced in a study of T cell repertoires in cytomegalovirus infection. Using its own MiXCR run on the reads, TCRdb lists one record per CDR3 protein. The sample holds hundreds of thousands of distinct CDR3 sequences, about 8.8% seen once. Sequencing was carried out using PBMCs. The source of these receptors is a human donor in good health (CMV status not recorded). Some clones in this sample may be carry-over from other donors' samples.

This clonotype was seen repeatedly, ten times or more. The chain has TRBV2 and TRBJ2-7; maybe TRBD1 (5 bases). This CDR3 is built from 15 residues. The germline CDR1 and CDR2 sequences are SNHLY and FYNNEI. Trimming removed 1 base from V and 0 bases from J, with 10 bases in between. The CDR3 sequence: CASSEETDSSYEQYV. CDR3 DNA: TGTGCCAGCAGTGAAGAGACAGATAGCTCCTACGAGCAGTACGTC.

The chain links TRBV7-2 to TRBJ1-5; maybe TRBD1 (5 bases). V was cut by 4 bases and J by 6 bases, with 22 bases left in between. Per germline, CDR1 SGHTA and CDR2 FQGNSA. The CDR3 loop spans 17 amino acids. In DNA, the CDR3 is TGTGCCAGCAGCTCGGCCGCGTTGGGGCTCGCTTTTCAGCCCCAGCATTTT. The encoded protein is CASSSAALGLAFQPQHF.